These 18 T cell receptor beta chains were sequenced from one sample in a study of T cells in Graves' hyperthyroidism and ophthalmopathy (dated by TCRdb to the late 2010s). The library was built by means of multiplex PCR. TCRdb records Illumina HiSeq 2000 as the sequencer. TCR beta CDR3 regions were amplified from RNA transcripts. For the first round of RT-PCR on the TCR CDR3, the HTBI primer set was used together with the Qiagen OneStep RT-PCR kit. TCRdb itself trimmed the public reads at Q25 with fastp, ran MiXCR and retained productive beta chains. Rows are unified per CDR3 protein, each entry keeping the most common DNA and genes. This sample lists 450,000 to 700,000 distinct CDR3 sequences; 46% were detected once. The ten largest clones represent 15% to 20% of the sample. The sequenced material came from peripheral blood or thyroid tissue (not recorded which). The origin of the receptors is an adult woman with Graves' disease, either hyperthyroidism or ophthalmopathy (not recorded which).

There are a few counts of this clonotype. The chain links TRBV2 to TRBJ1-5, with unresolved D. V dropped 1 base and J dropped 5 bases, with 12 bases sitting between them. The germline V gene has CDR1 SNHLY and CDR2 FYNNEI. This CDR3 has 15 residues. This chain's CDR3 is CASSEDSRSDQPQHF. CDR3 nucleotides: TGTGCCAGCAGTGAAGACAGCCGTTCTGATCAGCCCCAGCATTTT.

This clonotype was seen many times. This rearrangement joins TRBV4-1 to TRBJ1-2, with D possibly TRBD1 on 6 matching bases. From germline, CDR1 is MGHRA and CDR2 YSYEKL. The V end lost 1 base, the J end lost 5 bases, and 23 bases lay between the germline ends. CDR3 length: 18 amino acids. This CDR3 is CASSQGRGFGSSSYGYTF. DNA of the CDR3: TGCGCCAGCAGCCAAGGAAGGGGGTTTGGATCCTCCTCATATGGCTACACCTTC.

CDR3 coding DNA: TGTGCCATCAGTGAAGGACACACTGAAGCTTTCTTT. This translates into CAISEGHTEAFF. The V call is TRBV10-3, the J call TRBJ1-1; D call uncertain. The CDR3 consists of 12 residues. The germline V and J ends were trimmed by 3 bases and 3 bases, with 5 bases remaining between them. The germline V gene has CDR1 ENHRY and CDR2 SYGVKD.

This clonotype was detected ten times or more. The chain carries TRBV4-1 and TRBJ1-5; D gene ambiguous. The CDR3 runs to 16 residues. The ends were cut back, 1 base at V and 9 bases at J, with 19 bases in the middle. Per germline, CDR1 MGHRA and CDR2 YSYEKL. The CDR3 DNA reads as TGCGCCAGCAGCCAAGTGGCGGCAGGAGGCGGGCGGCCCCAGCATTTT. It translates to CASSQVAAGGGRPQHF.

The chain is built from TRBV12-3 or TRBV12-4 and TRBJ2-5; possible D gene TRBD2, 5 bases. This CDR3 has 16 residues. Trimming cost V 6 bases and J 0 bases, with 17 bases left between them. This CDR3 is CASRARRREYQETQYF. The CDR3 DNA follows: TGTGCCAGCAGAGCCCGTAGAAGGGAGTACCAAGAGACCCAGTACTTC.

This clonotype has just one count. V usage is TRBV25-1 and J usage is TRBJ1-5; D gene ambiguous. The germline V and J ends were trimmed by 7 bases and 5 bases, with 9 bases remaining between them. The CDR3 contains 12 residues. Germline CDR1 reads MGHDK; CDR2 reads SYGVNS. CDR3 DNA: TGTGCCAGCACCGAGCCGGATCAGCCCCAGCATTTT. It specifies CASTEPDQPQHF.

This clonotype was observed many times. The chain joins TRBV5-1 to TRBJ1-4; D remains unclear. Germline V CDR1 and CDR2: SGHRS, YFSETQ. This CDR3 contains 15 residues. Trimming removed 0 bases from V and 7 bases from J, with 13 bases in between. CDR3 amino acids: CASSLDEYIAEKLFF. The DNA of the CDR3 is TGCGCCAGCAGCTTGGACGAGTACATAGCTGAAAAACTGTTTTTT.

This clonotype came up a few times. This chain uses TRBV14 with TRBJ1-3; unclear D gene. CDR3 length: 14 amino acids. Germline CDR1 is SGHDN and CDR2 is FVKESK. Trimming cost V 0 bases and J 8 bases, with 11 bases left between them. CDR3 bases: TGTGCCAGCAGCCAAGATCCCTCACTCTACACCATATATTTT. It specifies CASSQDPSLYTIYF.

V usage is TRBV20-1 and J usage is TRBJ1-6; D gene unclear. Trimming left V 6 bases short and J 7 bases short, with 13 bases between. Germline V lookup: CDR1 DFQATT, CDR2 SNEGSKA (reference sequence). The CDR3 consists of 13 residues. The CDR3 region is CSAPVSGNSPLHF. The CDR3, as DNA: TGCAGTGCGCCGGTTTCGGGCAATTCACCCCTCCACTTT.

Ten or more counts support this clonotype. The rearrangement links TRBV7-9 to TRBJ2-2; 9 bases are shared with TRBD2. The CDR3 has 17 residues. The germline V gene encodes CDR1 SEHNR and CDR2 FQNEAQ (reference sequence). J lost 2 bases, V lost 5 bases, and 9 bases had no gene match. CDR3 in amino acids: CASSQWASGKNTGELFF. The CDR3 nucleotides read TGTGCCAGCAGCCAGTGGGCTAGCGGGAAAAACACCGGGGAGCTGTTTTTT.

This clonotype was seen many times. The CDR3 DNA reads TGTGCCAGCAGTCGCGTCCGAAGGGACACTGAAGCTTTCTTT. Protein product: CASSRVRRDTEAFF. The chain is built from TRBV6-5 and TRBJ1-1; D gene unclear. Germline CDR1 and CDR2: MNHEY and SVGAGI. V was cut by 5 bases and J by 3 bases, with 13 bases left in between. The CDR3 extends over 14 amino acids.

This chain links TRBV20-1 with TRBJ1-1; 9 positions agree with TRBD1. Per germline, CDR1 DFQATT and CDR2 SNEGSKA (reference sequence). The CDR3 runs 14 residues. The trim removed 1 base at V and 3 bases at J, leaving 3 bases unmatched. The CDR3 nucleotides are TGCAGTGCTAGAGGAGGACAGGGGTACACTGAAGCTTTCTTT. Protein: CSARGGQGYTEAFF.

V gene TRBV10-2 combines with J gene TRBJ1-6; TRBD1 matches at 10 bases. J was trimmed by 7 bases and V by 7 bases; bases with no gene match: 4. From germline, CDR1 is WSHSY and CDR2 SAAADI. This CDR3 is built from 14 residues. The CDR3 sequence: CASMRDRGNSPLHF. The CDR3 nucleotides read TGCGCCAGCATGAGGGACAGGGGAAATTCACCCCTCCACTTT.

This sequence joins TRBV9 and TRBJ2-5; 8 bases align to TRBD1. From germline, CDR1 is SGDLS and CDR2 YYNGEE. Trimming removed 0 bases from V and 8 bases from J; junction bases left unmatched: 12. The length of the CDR3 is 16 residues. The CDR3 nucleotides read TGTGCCAGCAGCGTAGGTCCGGGACAGGCCGAGGACACCCAGTACTTC. Its translation is CASSVGPGQAEDTQYF.

The chain carries TRBV12-3 or TRBV12-4 and TRBJ1-4; D remains unclear. There are 15 residues in the CDR3. Trimming removed 3 bases from V and 0 bases from J, with 8 bases in between. CDR3 residues: CASSFEAATNEKLFF. CDR3 coding DNA: TGTGCCAGCAGTTTTGAGGCGGCAACTAATGAAAAACTGTTTTTT.

This clonotype was detected many times. The chain carries TRBV11-2 and TRBJ2-7; D is perhaps TRBD1 (5 bases). This CDR3 has 14 residues. The ends were cut back, 3 bases at V and 4 bases at J, with 13 bases in the middle. Germline lookup yields CDR1 SGHAT and CDR2 FQNNGV. The CDR3 sequence: CASSLTAVRYEQYF. CDR3 in DNA: TGTGCCAGCAGCTTGACAGCTGTCAGGTACGAGCAGTACTTC.

The CDR3, as DNA: TGTGCCAGCACCCTAGTGGGACTAGCAGAGACCTACTACGAGCAGTACTTC. It specifies CASTLVGLAETYYEQYF. The chain employs TRBV7-8 and TRBJ2-7, with 9 nucleotides matching TRBD2. Germline values: CDR1 SGHVS, CDR2 FQNEAQ. After removal of 7 bases from V and 3 bases from J, the junction contained 16 bases not matched to a gene. CDR3 length: 17 amino acids.

This clonotype was seen repeatedly, ten times or more. The CDR3 nucleotides are TGCAGCGTTGAACCGGTTCTAGGCCTCAGTCCGTTCTATGGCTACACCTTC. It specifies CSVEPVLGLSPFYGYTF. The rearrangement joins TRBV29-1 to TRBJ1-2; no reliable D call. Trimming stripped 2 bases from V and 4 bases from J, with 23 bases between. The CDR3 spans 17 residues. CDR1 SQVTM and CDR2 ANQGSEA come from the germline V gene.